These 27 T cell receptor beta chains were all obtained from the same sample, sequenced in a study of T-cell reconstitution after alpha-beta-depleted transplantation in children. Preparation of the TCRbeta library involved a method that used unique molecular identifiers. TCRdb fed the PCR reads into MiXCR, producing one record per CDR3 protein. The sample holds 450,000 to 700,000 distinct CDR3 sequences, roughly a quarter seen once. This material consisted of PBMCs, taken before TCRalphabeta/CD19-depleted stem cell transplant. The receptors originated from a boy younger than two with Wiskott-Aldrich syndrome, due to receive a stem cell transplant.

V usage is TRBV28 and J usage is TRBJ2-2; D gene ambiguous. This CDR3 is built from 13 residues. The germline CDR1 and CDR2 sequences are MDHEN and SYDVKM. Trimming left V 4 bases short and J 6 bases short, with 9 bases between. The DNA of the CDR3 is TGTGCCAGCAGTTCCCCCCCTTCCGGGGAGCTGTTTTTT. Its protein is CASSSPPSGELFF.

The chain has TRBV12-3 or TRBV12-4 and TRBJ2-5; D might be TRBD1 (6 bases). Trimming removed 4 bases at V and 5 bases at J, with 14 bases between. This CDR3 is built from 14 residues. For the CDR3, the DNA is TGTGCCAGCAGTTACTTGGGGGCTCGGGAGACCCAGTACTTC. This gives the protein CASSYLGARETQYF.

This clonotype was counted between two and nine times. Written as DNA, the CDR3 is TGTGCCAGCAGTGAACTCGAGGGAGGGAATACGCAGTATTTT. As protein: CASSELEGGNTQYF. The chain employs TRBV6-1 and TRBJ2-3; 7 bases line up with TRBD2. The V gene's germline CDR1 is MNHNS and CDR2 SASEGT. V shed 2 bases, J shed 7 bases, and the junction held 6 bases outside the gene matches. The CDR3 sequence is 14 residues long.

This clonotype has more than one count but fewer than ten. This sequence joins TRBV6-5 and TRBJ2-6; 8 bases are shared with TRBD2. Losses at the gene ends were 6 bases for V and 1 base for J; bases not matched to a gene: 2. This CDR3 spans 15 amino acids. Germline-derived CDR1 and CDR2 are MNHEY and SVGAGI. CDR3 sequence reads: CASSRGGSGANVLTF. DNA of the CDR3: TGTGCCAGCAGCCGGGGGGGATCTGGGGCCAACGTCCTGACTTTC.

CDR3 bases: TGTGCCAGCAGCCGGGGAGCGGGCTCCTACAATGAGCAGTTCTTC. It is translated as CASSRGAGSYNEQFF. This rearrangement joins TRBV5-4 to TRBJ2-1; D might be TRBD2 (6 bases). The CDR3 runs 15 residues. Germline loops: CDR1 SGHNT, CDR2 YYREEE (reference sequence). With 4 bases removed from V and 0 bases from J, the gap between germline ends came to 11 bases.

The chain uses TRBV12-2 and TRBJ2-3; TRBD2, as called in the table, went unchecked against the DNA. TRBV12-2 is recorded as a pseudogene. There are 13 residues in the CDR3. The CDR3 DNA follows: TGTGCAAGTCCCCGCCGCAGCACAGATACGCAGTATTTT. This gives the protein CASPRRSTDTQYF.

This clonotype was recorded a few times. J is TRBJ2-7 and V is TRBV5-1, with 8 nucleotides matching TRBD1. Germline values: CDR1 SGHRS, CDR2 YFSETQ. The CDR3 extends over 14 amino acids. J lost 6 bases, V lost 0 bases, and 5 bases had no gene match. CDR3 residues: CASSLAQGEIEQYF. The CDR3 nucleotides read TGCGCCAGCAGCTTGGCACAGGGGGAAATCGAGCAGTACTTC.

This chain connects TRBV4-1 to TRBJ2-3; D perhaps matches TRBD2 (6 bases). CDR3 length equals 17 residues. Trimming removed 1 base from V and 3 bases from J, with 17 bases in between. CDR1 MGHRA and CDR2 YSYEKL come from the germline V gene. For the CDR3, the DNA is TGCGCCAGCAGCCAAGGATTCCGGGAGTTGGGGACAGATACGCAGTATTTT. Its protein product is CASSQGFRELGTDTQYF.

J is TRBJ2-7 and V is TRBV29-1, with a possible D match to TRBD1 (5 bases). The CDR3 is 12 amino acids. Trimming took 5 bases from V and 5 from J, leaving 13 bases between them. CDR1 is SQVTM and CDR2 is ANQGSEA in the germline V gene. CDR3 residues: CSVQPGMNEQYF. CDR3 coding DNA: TGCAGCGTTCAGCCAGGGATGAACGAGCAGTACTTC.

This clonotype has more than one count but fewer than ten. The chain employs TRBV2 and TRBJ2-5, with 13 bases aligning to TRBD2. The trim removed 5 bases at V and 5 bases at J, leaving 5 bases unmatched. Germline-derived CDR1 and CDR2 are SNHLY and FYNNEI. The CDR3 is made up of 15 amino acids. The CDR3 spells CASSRLAGGVETQYF. Written as DNA, the CDR3 is TGTGCCAGCAGTCGACTAGCGGGAGGAGTGGAGACCCAGTACTTC.

This clonotype was recorded a few times. J is TRBJ1-3 and V is TRBV12-3 or TRBV12-4; D not resolved. This CDR3 spans 13 amino acids. V was trimmed by 1 base and J by 4 bases, leaving 5 bases between them. DNA for the CDR3: TGTGCCAGCAGTTTAGGGGCGGGAAACACCATATATTTT. It translates to CASSLGAGNTIYF.

The chain couples TRBV28 to TRBJ2-7, with TRBD1 identical over 9 bases. Germline V CDR1 and CDR2: MDHEN, SYDVKM. Trimming at V came to 7 bases and at J to 3 bases, leaving 7 bases not matched to a gene. The CDR3 sequence is 14 residues long. The CDR3 is CASKKTGGYYEQYF. DNA of the CDR3: TGTGCCAGCAAGAAGACAGGGGGTTACTACGAGCAGTACTTC. The whole variable domain, filled in from reference TRBV28 and TRBJ2-7, reads DVKVTQSSRYLVKRTGEKVFLECVQDMDHENMFWYRQDPGLGLRLIYFSYDVKMKEKGDIPEGYSVSREKKERFSLILESASTNQTSMYLCASKKTGGYYEQYFGPGTRLTVT.

The V gene is TRBV5-1, the J gene TRBJ2-4; 12 nucleotides align to TRBD2. After removal of 4 bases from V and 7 bases from J, the junction contained 3 bases not matched to a gene. CDR1 and CDR2 (germline): SGHRS, YFSETQ. The CDR3 is 14 residues long. This CDR3 reads CASSRLAGENIQYF. The DNA of the CDR3 is TGCGCCAGCAGCCGACTAGCGGGAGAGAACATTCAGTACTTC.

The chain uses TRBV27 and TRBJ2-7; D is ambiguous. This CDR3 has 12 residues. Germline lookup yields CDR1 MNHEY and CDR2 SMNVEV (reference sequence). Trimming stripped 7 bases from V and 1 base from J, with 8 bases between. CDR3 protein: CASTDGSYEQYF. The CDR3 DNA follows: TGTGCCAGCACTGATGGTTCCTACGAGCAGTACTTC.

The chain employs TRBV7-7 and TRBJ2-2; a possible D gene is TRBD1 (6 bases). Germline V gene lookup returns CDR1 SSHAT and CDR2 FNYEAQ (reference sequence). CDR3 length: 16 amino acids. V gave up 6 bases and J gave up 0 bases, with 14 bases separating them. CDR3 coding DNA: TGTGCCAGCAGTTATACAGGGTTCCCGAACACCGGGGAGCTGTTTTTT. Amino acids: CASSYTGFPNTGELFF. Using reference TRBV7-7 and TRBJ2-2 for the parts outside the CDR3, the full variable domain is GAGVSQSPRYKVTKRGQDVTLRCDPISSHATLYWYQQALGQGPEFLTYFNYEAQPDKSGLPSDRFSAERPEGSISTLTIQRTEQRDSAMYRCASSYTGFPNTGELFFGEGSRLTVL.

The CDR3 DNA reads as TGCGCCAGCAGCTTGACCAACAGGGCCTACGAGCAGTACTTC. It codes for CASSLTNRAYEQYF. The rearrangement joins TRBV5-1 to TRBJ2-7, with D perhaps TRBD1 (6 bases). The CDR3 runs 14 residues. Germline CDR1 is SGHRS and CDR2 is YFSETQ. V lost 1 base and J lost 2, with 10 bases in between.

The genes are TRBV20-1 and TRBJ2-4; D not certain. Per germline, CDR1 DFQATT and CDR2 SNEGSKA (reference sequence). The V gene lost 3 bases and the J gene lost 4 bases, with 7 bases spanning the gap. This CDR3 spans 12 amino acids. The CDR3 DNA reads TGCAGTGCTAGTACCAAGAAAAACATTCAGTACTTC. Protein product: CSASTKKNIQYF.

This sequence joins TRBV7-7 and TRBJ2-5, with 10 bases aligning to TRBD2. The V and J ends lost 0 bases and 6 bases, in that order; junction bases with no gene match: 4. The CDR3 runs to 15 residues. The germline gives CDR1 SSHAT, CDR2 FNYEAQ (reference sequence). The CDR3 loop reads CASSLAGSGGKTQYF. The CDR3 bases are TGTGCCAGCAGCTTAGCGGGTAGCGGGGGGAAGACCCAGTACTTC.

The chain combines TRBV5-6 with TRBJ2-1; D is undetermined. Germline V gene sequence: CDR1 SGHDT, CDR2 YYEEEE. V was cut by 2 bases and J by 7 bases, with 13 bases left in between. The CDR3 contains 14 residues. CDR3 nucleotide sequence: TGTGCCAGCAGCTTTCGGAGCATTGGGAATGAGCAGTTCTTC. This translates into CASSFRSIGNEQFF.

This clonotype was counted only a few times. The CDR3 region is CASSFRADEWEQYF. Here the CDR3 DNA reads TGCGCCAGCAGCTTCCGGGCTGATGAGTGGGAGCAGTACTTC. The chain has TRBV5-1 and TRBJ2-7; D remains unclear. Trimming removed 2 bases from V and 7 bases from J, with 16 bases in between. Germline assignment: CDR1 SGHRS and CDR2 YFSETQ. CDR3 length: 14 amino acids. Using reference TRBV5-1 and TRBJ2-7 for the parts outside the CDR3, the full variable domain is KAGVTQTPRYLIKTRGQQVTLSCSPISGHRSVSWYQQTPGQGLQFLFEYFSETQRNKGNFPGRFSGRQFSNSRSEMNVSTLELGDSALYLCASSFRADEWEQYFGPGTRLTVT.

In this sample, this clonotype turned up a few times. The chain uses TRBV21-1 and TRBJ2-4; no check of the table's D call, TRBD1, against the DNA was made. TRBV21-1 is annotated as a pseudogene. CDR3 length: 14 residues. This chain's CDR3 is CASSRQGTKNIQYF. The CDR3 coding sequence is TGTGCCAGCAGCAGACAGGGAACCAAAAACATTCAGTACTTC.

The V call is TRBV24-1, the J call TRBJ1-2; 8 nucleotides agree with TRBD1. There are 16 residues in the CDR3. Trimming cost V 6 bases and J 4 bases; bases outside gene matches: 12. Germline values: CDR1 KGHDR, CDR2 SFDVKD. The CDR3 DNA sequence: TGTGCCACCAGTCCCCCGGACAGGGATAGCCCCTATGGCTACACCTTC. Translation gives CATSPPDRDSPYGYTF.

The chain recombines TRBV18 with TRBJ2-4; 11 bases are a match to TRBD2. This CDR3 spans 18 amino acids. Germline V gene data show CDR1 as KGHSH and CDR2 as LQKENI. V lost 2 bases and J lost 0; bases outside the gene matches: 6. The CDR3 spells CASSPMASGGLAKNIQYF. The CDR3 DNA reads TGTGCCAGCTCACCAATGGCTAGCGGGGGGCTAGCCAAAAACATTCAGTACTTC.

This clonotype came up a few times. The chain has TRBV12-5 and TRBJ2-5; D call uncertain. The V gene lost 6 bases and the J gene lost 4 bases, with 12 bases spanning the gap. Germline CDR1 reads LGHNT; CDR2 reads FRNRAP. This CDR3 contains 13 residues. CDR3 in DNA: TGTGCTAGTGGGCGACACTCCAGAGAGACCCAGTACTTC. This gives the protein CASGRHSRETQYF.

On this clonotype: One junction end disagrees with the germline gene, perhaps due to a read error. The CDR3 protein is CCARSDRAREGAYEQYF. The CDR3 nucleotides are TGCTGTGCTAGATCGGACAGGGCCCGGGAGGGGGCCTACGAGCAGTACTTC. The rearrangement uses TRBV20-1 and TRBJ2-7; D may be TRBD1 or TRBD2 (8 bases each). The CDR3 spans 17 residues. CDR1 is DFQATT, CDR2 SNEGSKA, per germline (reference sequence).

This clonotype was detected a few times. V is TRBV29-1 and J is TRBJ1-5, with D hard to call. The germline V and J ends were trimmed by 6 bases and 4 bases, with 10 bases remaining between them. There are 12 residues in the CDR3. CDR1 is SQVTM and CDR2 is ANQGSEA in the germline V gene. CDR3 region: CSVSDVNQPQHF. In DNA form, the CDR3 reads TGCAGCGTATCGGACGTTAATCAGCCCCAGCATTTT.

This clonotype showed up just a few times. V is TRBV4-2 and J is TRBJ1-1; D perhaps matches TRBD1 (5 bases). The V end lost 1 base, the J end lost 3 bases, and 9 bases lay between the germline ends. The CDR3 is made up of 14 amino acids. CDR1 and CDR2 (germline): LGHNA, YNFKEQ. For the CDR3, the DNA is TGTGCCAGCAGCCAAGGGACGGGGGACACTGAAGCTTTCTTT. Translation: CASSQGTGDTEAFF.